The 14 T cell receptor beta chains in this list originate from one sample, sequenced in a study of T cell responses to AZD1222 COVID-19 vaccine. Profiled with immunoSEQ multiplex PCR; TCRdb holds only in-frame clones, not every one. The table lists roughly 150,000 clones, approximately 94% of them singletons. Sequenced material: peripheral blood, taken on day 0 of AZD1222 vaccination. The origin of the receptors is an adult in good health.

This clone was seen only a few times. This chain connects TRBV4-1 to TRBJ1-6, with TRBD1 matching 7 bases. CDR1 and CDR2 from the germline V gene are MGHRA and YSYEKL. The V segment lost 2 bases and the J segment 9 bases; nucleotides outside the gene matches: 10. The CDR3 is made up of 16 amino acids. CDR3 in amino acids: CASSQPRQGLASPLHF. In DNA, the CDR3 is TGCGCCAGCAGCCAACCCAGACAGGGTTTGGCTTCACCCCTCCACTTT.

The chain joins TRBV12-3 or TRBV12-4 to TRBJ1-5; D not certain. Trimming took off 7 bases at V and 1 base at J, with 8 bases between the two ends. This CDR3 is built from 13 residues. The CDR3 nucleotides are TGTGCCAGCACGCTGGGGAGCAATCAGCCCCAGCATTTT. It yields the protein CASTLGSNQPQHF.

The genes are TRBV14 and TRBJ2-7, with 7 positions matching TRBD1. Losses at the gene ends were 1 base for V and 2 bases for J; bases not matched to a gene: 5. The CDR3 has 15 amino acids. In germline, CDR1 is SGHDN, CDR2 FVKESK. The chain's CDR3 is CASSQGWGQTYEQYF. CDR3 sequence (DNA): TGTGCCAGCAGCCAAGGGTGGGGACAGACCTACGAGCAGTACTTC.

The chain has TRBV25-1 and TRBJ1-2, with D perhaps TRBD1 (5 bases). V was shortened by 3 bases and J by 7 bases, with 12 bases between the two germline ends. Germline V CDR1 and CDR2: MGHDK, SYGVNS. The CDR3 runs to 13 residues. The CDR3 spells CASSEYGAGGYTF. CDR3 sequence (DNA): TGTGCCAGCAGTGAGTACGGGGCTGGTGGCTACACCTTC.

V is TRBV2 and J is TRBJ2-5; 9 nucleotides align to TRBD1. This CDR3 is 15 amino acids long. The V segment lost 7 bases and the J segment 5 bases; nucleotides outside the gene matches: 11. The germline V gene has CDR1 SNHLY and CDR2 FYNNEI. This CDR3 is CASTTGTGLGETQYF. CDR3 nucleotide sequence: TGTGCCAGCACCACCGGGACAGGGCTAGGGGAGACCCAGTACTTC.

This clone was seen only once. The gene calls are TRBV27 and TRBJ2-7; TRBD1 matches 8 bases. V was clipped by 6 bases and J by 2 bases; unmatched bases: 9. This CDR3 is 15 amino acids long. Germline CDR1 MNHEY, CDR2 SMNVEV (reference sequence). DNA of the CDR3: TGTGCCAGCAGAAGCGGACAGGGCATCCCCTACGAGCAGTACTTC. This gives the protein CASRSGQGIPYEQYF.

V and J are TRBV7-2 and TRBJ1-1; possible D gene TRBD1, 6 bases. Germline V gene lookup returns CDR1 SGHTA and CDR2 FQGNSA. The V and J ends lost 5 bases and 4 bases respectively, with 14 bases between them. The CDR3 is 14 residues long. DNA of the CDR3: TGTGCCAGCAGCCCCCAGGGGCGGCGCACTGAAGCTTTCTTT. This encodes CASSPQGRRTEAFF.

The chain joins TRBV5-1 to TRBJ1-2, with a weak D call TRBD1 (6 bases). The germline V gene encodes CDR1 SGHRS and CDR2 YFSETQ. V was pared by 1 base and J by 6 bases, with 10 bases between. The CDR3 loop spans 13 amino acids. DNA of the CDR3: TGCGCCAGCAGCTTGCAGGGGTTGAATGGCTACACCTTC. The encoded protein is CASSLQGLNGYTF. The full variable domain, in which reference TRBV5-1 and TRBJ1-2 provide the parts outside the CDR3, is KAGVTQTPRYLIKTRGQQVTLSCSPISGHRSVSWYQQTPGQGLQFLFEYFSETQRNKGNFPGRFSGRQFSNSRSEMNVSTLELGDSALYLCASSLQGLNGYTFGSGTRLTVV.

Here the CDR3 reads CASSPPNGLYEQYF. CDR3 in DNA: TGTGCCAGCTCACCACCCAACGGGCTCTACGAGCAGTACTTC. This rearrangement joins TRBV18 to TRBJ2-7; D gene uncertain. There are 14 residues in the CDR3. Germline CDR1 KGHSH, CDR2 LQKENI. Trimming took off 0 bases at V and 3 bases at J, with 9 bases between the two ends.

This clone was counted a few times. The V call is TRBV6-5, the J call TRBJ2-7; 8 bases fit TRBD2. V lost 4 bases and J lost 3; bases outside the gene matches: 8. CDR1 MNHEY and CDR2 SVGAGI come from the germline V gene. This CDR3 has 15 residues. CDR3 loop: CASSSPGGGVYEQYF. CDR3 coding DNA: TGTGCCAGCAGTTCCCCCGGGGGGGGAGTCTACGAGCAGTACTTC.

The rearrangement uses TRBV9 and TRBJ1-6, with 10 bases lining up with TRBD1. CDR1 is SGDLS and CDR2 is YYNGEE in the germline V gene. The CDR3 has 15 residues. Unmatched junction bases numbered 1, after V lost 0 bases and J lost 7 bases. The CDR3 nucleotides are TGTGCCAGCAGCGTAGGGACAGGGGGGAATTCACCCCTCCACTTT. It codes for CASSVGTGGNSPLHF.

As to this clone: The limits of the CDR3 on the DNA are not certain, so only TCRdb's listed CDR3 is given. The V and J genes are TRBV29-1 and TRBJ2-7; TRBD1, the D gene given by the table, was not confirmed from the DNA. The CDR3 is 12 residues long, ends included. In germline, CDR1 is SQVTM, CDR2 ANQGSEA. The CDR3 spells CSVGPGTSYQHF.

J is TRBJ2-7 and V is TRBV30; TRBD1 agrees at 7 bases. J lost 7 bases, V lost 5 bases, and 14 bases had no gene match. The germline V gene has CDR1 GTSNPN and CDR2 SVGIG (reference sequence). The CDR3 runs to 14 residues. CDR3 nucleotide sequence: TGTGCCTGGGCTAGGGGTAGGGGGCTAAAAGAGCAGTACTTC. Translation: CAWARGRGLKEQYF. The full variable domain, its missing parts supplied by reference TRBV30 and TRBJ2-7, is SQTIHQWPATLVQPVGSPLSLECTVEGTSNPNLYWYRQAAGRGLQLLFYSVGIGQISSEVPQNLSASRPQDRQFILSSKKLLLSDSGFYLCAWARGRGLKEQYFGPGTRLTVT.

This CDR3 reads CASSLNRNIQYF. In DNA form, the CDR3 reads TGTGCCAGCAGCTTAAACCGGAACATTCAGTACTTC. The chain employs TRBV11-2 and TRBJ2-4; D remains ambiguous. Trimming cost V 2 bases and J 7 bases, with 6 bases left between them. There are 12 residues in the CDR3. Per germline, CDR1 SGHAT and CDR2 FQNNGV. Full variable domain (missing parts from reference TRBV11-2 and TRBJ2-4): EAGVAQSPRYKIIEKRQSVAFWCNPISGHATLYWYQQILGQGPKLLIQFQNNGVVDDSQLPKDRFSAERLKGVDSTLKIQPAKLEDSAVYLCASSLNRNIQYFGAGTRLSVL.